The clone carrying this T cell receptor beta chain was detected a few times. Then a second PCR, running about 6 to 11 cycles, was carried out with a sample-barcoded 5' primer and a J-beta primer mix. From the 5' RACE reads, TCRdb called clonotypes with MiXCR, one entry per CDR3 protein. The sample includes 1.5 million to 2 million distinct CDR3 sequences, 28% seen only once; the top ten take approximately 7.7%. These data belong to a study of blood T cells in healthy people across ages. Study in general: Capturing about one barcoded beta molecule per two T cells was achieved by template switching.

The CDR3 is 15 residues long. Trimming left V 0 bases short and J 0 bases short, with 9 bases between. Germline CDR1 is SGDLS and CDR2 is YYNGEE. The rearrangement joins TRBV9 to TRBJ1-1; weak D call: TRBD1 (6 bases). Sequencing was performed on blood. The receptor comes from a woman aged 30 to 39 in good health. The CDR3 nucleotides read TGTGCCAGCAGCGTAGGGAGACAGGTGAACACTGAAGCTTTCTTT. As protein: CASSVGRQVNTEAFF.